This TCR beta chain was identified in a study of cytomegalovirus exposure and HLA in healthy donors. In the PCR, 60 Vbeta and 13 Jbeta primers were used. Produced via immunoSEQ multiplex PCR; TCRdb's table is partial and in-frame only. Its table lists just over 200,000 clones. CDR1 is ENHRY and CDR2 is SYGVKD in the germline V gene. Losses at the gene ends were 7 bases for V and 9 bases for J; bases not matched to a gene: 8. This CDR3 spans 14 amino acids. The chain joins TRBV10-3 to TRBJ2-1; 11 nucleotides agree with TRBD2. The sequence was collected from a girl aged 2 to 10 in good health and CMV-seropositive. Input material: PBMCs. CDR3: CAITELAGASEQFF. CDR3 DNA: TGTGCCATCACTGAACTAGCGGGAGCTAGTGAGCAGTTCTTC.